Listed below are T cell receptor beta chains from one sample, sequenced in a study of shared clonotypes between healthy human individuals. Data came from immunoSEQ multiplex PCR; TCRdb stores just in-frame clones and leaves some out. Among more than 550,000 clones listed, 90% were seen once. Sequenced: memory CD8+ T cells from PBMCs. Receptors were obtained from a man between 18 and 35 years old in good health. Some clones in this sample may be carry-over from other donors' samples. Both conserved end residues are part of each CDR3. A D gene is named only where the DNA matches it firmly. Some rows have no size entry. The others give once, few or many, or a class for an expanded clone.

clone size: NA
V gene: TRBV27
D gene: NA
J gene: TRBJ2-2
CDR3 length: 13
CDR3 DNA: TGTGCCAGCAGTTTACTTCCTACCGGGGAGCTGTTTTTT
CDR3 protein: CASSLLPTGELFF

clone size: NA
V gene: TRBV11-1
D gene: TRBD1
J gene: TRBJ1-1
CDR3 length: 13
CDR3 DNA: TGTGCCAGCAGCCGCAGGGGGGGCACTGAAGCTTTCTTT
CDR3 protein: CASSRRGGTEAFF

clone size: NA
V gene: TRBV27
D gene: NA
J gene: TRBJ2-1
CDR3 length: 12
CDR3 DNA: TGTGCCAGCAGTTTACAGGGCGATGAGCAGTTCTTC
CDR3 protein: CASSLQGDEQFF

clone size: NA
V gene: TRBV5-5
D gene: NA
J gene: TRBJ1-1
CDR3 length: 15
CDR3 DNA: TGTGCCAGCAGTTTTTTCGCGAACAGGGACACTGAAGCTTTCTTT
CDR3 protein: CASSFFANRDTEAFF

clone size: NA
V gene: TRBV6-5
D gene: NA
J gene: TRBJ2-7
CDR3 length: 15
CDR3 DNA: TGTGCCAGCAGTTACTCGATGGGGAGCTCCTACGAGCAGTACTTC
CDR3 protein: CASSYSMGSSYEQYF

clone size: NA
V gene: TRBV7-9
D gene: NA
J gene: TRBJ2-7
CDR3 length: 13
CDR3 DNA: TGTGCCAGCAGCTACCAAACAGAGTACGAGCAGTACTTC
CDR3 protein: CASSYQTEYEQYF

clone size: NA
V gene: TRBV5-6
D gene: TRBD2
J gene: TRBJ2-7
CDR3 length: 14
CDR3 DNA: TGTGCCAGCAGCTCCGAGAGCGGGATCCGCGAGCAGTACTTC
CDR3 protein: CASSSESGIREQYF

clone size: NA
V gene: TRBV28
D gene: NA
J gene: TRBJ2-5
CDR3 length: 12
CDR3 DNA: TGTGCCAGCAGTTTTAATTTAGAGACCCAGTACTTC
CDR3 protein: CASSFNLETQYF

clone size: NA
V gene: TRBV28
D gene: NA
J gene: TRBJ1-1
CDR3 length: 14
CDR3 DNA: TGTGCCAGCAGTTTGGGCAGGACGGGGACTGAAGCTTTCTTT
CDR3 protein: CASSLGRTGTEAFF

clone size: NA
V gene: TRBV28
D gene: TRBD1
J gene: TRBJ1-1
CDR3 length: 16
CDR3 DNA: TGTGCCAGCACTTTTTTCGGGACAGGGATATGGACTGAAGCTTTCTTT
CDR3 protein: CASTFFGTGIWTEAFF

clone size: NA
V gene: TRBV2
D gene: NA
J gene: TRBJ1-1
CDR3 length: 15
CDR3 DNA: TGTGCCAGCAGTTTGTTTAGCAGGTTCAACACTGAAGCTTTCTTT
CDR3 protein: CASSLFSRFNTEAFF

clone size: NA
V gene: TRBV6-4
D gene: NA
J gene: TRBJ1-1
CDR3 length: 13
CDR3 DNA: TGTGCCAGCAGAGGACGGGCGAACACTGAAGCTTTCTTT
CDR3 protein: CASRGRANTEAFF

clone size: NA
V gene: TRBV5-6
D gene: NA
J gene: TRBJ2-7
CDR3 length: 14
CDR3 DNA: TGTGCCAGCAGCTTGGGGCCTAGCTCCTACGAGCAGTACTTC
CDR3 protein: CASSLGPSSYEQYF

clone size: NA
V gene: TRBV5-6
D gene: NA
J gene: TRBJ2-1
CDR3 length: 13
CDR3 DNA: TGTGCCAGCGGGACTCACTCCTACAATGAGCAGTTCTTC
CDR3 protein: CASGTHSYNEQFF

clone size: NA
V gene: TRBV7-9
D gene: TRBD1
J gene: TRBJ2-7
CDR3 length: 16
CDR3 DNA: TGTGCCAGCAGCCCCTTCCCCGACAGGGGCCCTTACGAGCAGTACTTC
CDR3 protein: CASSPFPDRGPYEQYF

clone size: NA
V gene: TRBV27
D gene: NA
J gene: TRBJ2-7
CDR3 length: 11
CDR3 DNA: TGTGCCAGCAGTTCAGGCTACGAGCAGTACTTC
CDR3 protein: CASSSGYEQYF

clone size: NA
V gene: TRBV7-9
D gene: NA
J gene: TRBJ2-3
CDR3 length: 12
CDR3 DNA: TGTGCCAGCAGCTTAGTCGCGGATACGCAGTATTTT
CDR3 protein: CASSLVADTQYF

clone size: few
V gene: TRBV11-2
D gene: NA
J gene: TRBJ1-2
CDR3 length: 18
CDR3 DNA: TGTGCCAGCAGCTTAGGGTCCTCCCCCCTCGGTCTGGGCTATGGCTACACCTTC
CDR3 protein: CASSLGSSPLGLGYGYTF

clone size: NA
V gene: TRBV7-8
D gene: TRBD1
J gene: TRBJ1-2
CDR3 length: 15
CDR3 DNA: TGTGCCAGCAGCCGAGGGACAGGGGGCGCCGGTGGCTACACCTTC
CDR3 protein: CASSRGTGGAGGYTF

clone size: NA
V gene: TRBV11-2
D gene: NA
J gene: TRBJ2-7
CDR3 length: 15
CDR3 DNA: TGTGCCAGCAGCTCGATTTCGGGGGCAGATTACGAGCAGTACTTC
CDR3 protein: CASSSISGADYEQYF

clone size: NA
V gene: TRBV5-1
D gene: NA
J gene: TRBJ2-4
CDR3 length: 13
CDR3 DNA: TGCGCCAGCAGCTTGATCGTGGGGGACATTCAGTACTTC
CDR3 protein: CASSLIVGDIQYF

clone size: NA
V gene: TRBV11-2
D gene: NA
J gene: TRBJ1-1
CDR3 length: 19
CDR3 DNA: TGTGCCAGCAGCTTAGGGCTCCTTCTCTCGAGCAGGATGAACACTGAAGCTTTCTTT
CDR3 protein: CASSLGLLLSSRMNTEAFF

clone size: NA
V gene: TRBV27
D gene: NA
J gene: TRBJ2-5
CDR3 length: 14
CDR3 DNA: TGTGCCAGCAGTTTACGGGCGGACCAAGAGACCCAGTACTTC
CDR3 protein: CASSLRADQETQYF

clone size: NA
V gene: TRBV4-1
D gene: NA
J gene: TRBJ1-4
CDR3 length: 13
CDR3 DNA: TGCGCCAGCAGCCAAGATTTTAGGGATCAACTGTTTTTT
CDR3 protein: CASSQDFRDQLFF

clone size: NA
V gene: TRBV10-2
D gene: NA
J gene: TRBJ2-2
CDR3 length: 16
CDR3 DNA: TGCGCCTCCTGGGGAAGCGGGCCCGGAGGGACCGGGGAGCTGTTTTTT
CDR3 protein: CASWGSGPGGTGELFF

clone size: NA
V gene: TRBV19
D gene: NA
J gene: TRBJ2-7
CDR3 length: 16
CDR3 DNA: TGTGCCAGTAGTATCTTTCTCGGCGGGAAACTTTACGAGCAGTACTTC
CDR3 protein: CASSIFLGGKLYEQYF

clone size: NA
V gene: TRBV7-8
D gene: TRBD1
J gene: TRBJ1-2
CDR3 length: 17
CDR3 DNA: TGTGCCAGCAGCTCCCACCCCAGGACAGGGATCCGCGGCGGCTACACCTTC
CDR3 protein: CASSSHPRTGIRGGYTF

clone size: NA
V gene: TRBV9
D gene: NA
J gene: TRBJ2-5
CDR3 length: 15
CDR3 DNA: TGTGCCAGCAGCGTATTTGGGGCCGACAGAGAGACCCAGTACTTC
CDR3 protein: CASSVFGADRETQYF

clone size: NA
V gene: TRBV9
D gene: TRBD2
J gene: TRBJ2-1
CDR3 length: 15
CDR3 DNA: TGTGCCAGCAGCCCTTCGGGAGGTGGTTTCAATGAGCAGTTCTTC
CDR3 protein: CASSPSGGGFNEQFF

clone size: NA
V gene: TRBV28
D gene: NA
J gene: TRBJ1-3
CDR3 length: 14
CDR3 DNA: TGTGCCAGCAGTTTCAGGCCCCCTGGAAACACCATATATTTT
CDR3 protein: CASSFRPPGNTIYF

clone size: NA
V gene: TRBV9
D gene: NA
J gene: TRBJ1-2
CDR3 length: 13
CDR3 DNA: TGTGCCAGCAGCGTAGTTTCGGGGATGCACTACACCTTC
CDR3 protein: CASSVVSGMHYTF

clone size: few
V gene: TRBV25-1
D gene: TRBD1
J gene: TRBJ1-1
CDR3 length: 14
CDR3 DNA: TGTGCCAGCAGAGAACAGGGGATTAACACTGAAGCTTTCTTT
CDR3 protein: CASREQGINTEAFF

clone size: NA
V gene: TRBV27
D gene: TRBD2
J gene: TRBJ2-3
CDR3 length: 16
CDR3 DNA: TGTGCCAGCGGAGTTTCAAGCGGGGGGATGACAGATACGCAGTATTTT
CDR3 protein: CASGVSSGGMTDTQYF

clone size: NA
V gene: TRBV19
D gene: TRBD1
J gene: TRBJ1-5
CDR3 length: 17
CDR3 DNA: TGTGCCAGTAGTACCGGGACAGGCTCATATAGCAATCAGCCCCAGCATTTT
CDR3 protein: CASSTGTGSYSNQPQHF

clone size: NA
V gene: TRBV29-1
D gene: NA
J gene: TRBJ1-2
CDR3 length: 11
CDR3 DNA: TGCAGCGTTGAGCCGGGCCTCATCTACACCTTC
CDR3 protein: CSVEPGLIYTF

clone size: once
V gene: TRBV7-9
D gene: TRBD2
J gene: TRBJ2-1
CDR3 length: 15
CDR3 DNA: TGTGCCAGCAGCTTAGATGAGCGGGAGAACAATGAGCAGTTCTTC
CDR3 protein: CASSLDERENNEQFF

clone size: NA
V gene: TRBV10-3
D gene: TRBD1
J gene: TRBJ1-3
CDR3 length: 13
CDR3 DNA: TGTGCCACGGGGGGACAGCCTGGAAACACCATATATTTT
CDR3 protein: CATGGQPGNTIYF

clone size: NA
V gene: TRBV4-2
D gene: NA
J gene: TRBJ1-3
CDR3 length: 17
CDR3 DNA: TGTGCCAGCAGCCAAGATCTTATTTACGGGGAAGGAAACACCATATATTTT
CDR3 protein: CASSQDLIYGEGNTIYF

clone size: NA
V gene: TRBV7-9
D gene: NA
J gene: TRBJ1-4
CDR3 length: 18
CDR3 DNA: TGTGCCAGCAGCTTAGAGTACAGGATTCTCGCAACTAATGAAAAACTGTTTTTT
CDR3 protein: CASSLEYRILATNEKLFF

clone size: NA
V gene: TRBV5-1
D gene: NA
J gene: TRBJ1-2
CDR3 length: 17
CDR3 DNA: TGCGCCAGCAGCTTCACAGGGAACGTCCAATCCCTCTATGGCTACACCTTC
CDR3 protein: CASSFTGNVQSLYGYTF

clone size: NA
V gene: TRBV6-5
D gene: NA
J gene: TRBJ2-1
CDR3 length: 12
CDR3 DNA: TGTGCCAGCAGTCGCGACTACAATGAGCAGTTCTTC
CDR3 protein: CASSRDYNEQFF

clone size: NA
V gene: TRBV5-6
D gene: NA
J gene: TRBJ1-1
CDR3 length: 13
CDR3 DNA: TGTGCCAGCAGCAGGTACATGAACACTGAAGCTTTCTTT
CDR3 protein: CASSRYMNTEAFF

clone size: NA
V gene: TRBV6-5
D gene: NA
J gene: TRBJ2-1
CDR3 length: 14
CDR3 DNA: TGTGCCAGCAGCCTCTCCCCTGGCGGGAATGAGCAGTTCTTC
CDR3 protein: CASSLSPGGNEQFF

clone size: NA
V gene: TRBV29-1
D gene: TRBD1
J gene: TRBJ1-2
CDR3 length: 16
CDR3 DNA: TGCAGCGTTGAAGATCCTGCTGACAGGGAGCACTATGGCTACACCTTC
CDR3 protein: CSVEDPADREHYGYTF

clone size: NA
V gene: TRBV13
D gene: TRBD1
J gene: TRBJ2-3
CDR3 length: 14
CDR3 DNA: TGTGCCAGCAGCTTGACAGGGGGGGCAGGTACGCAGTATTTT
CDR3 protein: CASSLTGGAGTQYF

clone size: NA
V gene: TRBV27
D gene: TRBD1
J gene: TRBJ1-2
CDR3 length: 13
CDR3 DNA: TGTGCCAGCAGTCAGGGGACAGGGTTTGGCTACACCTTC
CDR3 protein: CASSQGTGFGYTF

clone size: NA
V gene: TRBV7-9
D gene: TRBD2
J gene: TRBJ2-7
CDR3 length: 16
CDR3 DNA: TGTGCCAGCAGCCCCGGACTAGCGGGAGACTCATACGAGCAGTACTTC
CDR3 protein: CASSPGLAGDSYEQYF

clone size: NA
V gene: TRBV10-3
D gene: TRBD2
J gene: TRBJ2-1
CDR3 length: 14
CDR3 DNA: TGTGCCATCAGTGCTAGCGGGGGATACAATGAGCAGTTCTTC
CDR3 protein: CAISASGGYNEQFF

clone size: once
V gene: TRBV7-9
D gene: NA
J gene: TRBJ2-7
CDR3 length: 14
CDR3 DNA: TGTGCCAGCAGCTTCAGGGGAGTAGTGGGGGAGCAGTACTTC
CDR3 protein: CASSFRGVVGEQYF

clone size: NA
V gene: TRBV2
D gene: NA
J gene: TRBJ1-4
CDR3 length: 12
CDR3 DNA: TGTGCCAGCAGTGATCGGCGGGAATCGCTGTTTTTT
CDR3 protein: CASSDRRESLFF

clone size: NA
V gene: TRBV7-9
D gene: TRBD1
J gene: TRBJ1-2
CDR3 length: 16
CDR3 DNA: TGTGCCAGCAGCTTAGATCGGACAGGGCTTAACTATGGCTACACCTTC
CDR3 protein: CASSLDRTGLNYGYTF

clone size: NA
V gene: TRBV2
D gene: NA
J gene: TRBJ2-1
CDR3 length: 16
CDR3 DNA: TGTGCCAGCAGTGAAGGCGGGCGATTCCTAAACAATGAGCAGTTCTTC
CDR3 protein: CASSEGGRFLNNEQFF

clone size: NA
V gene: TRBV7-9
D gene: TRBD2
J gene: TRBJ2-7
CDR3 length: 15
CDR3 DNA: TGTGCCAGCAGCTTAGAAGCGGGGGTCACTTACGAGCAGTACTTC
CDR3 protein: CASSLEAGVTYEQYF

clone size: NA
V gene: TRBV5-4
D gene: TRBD2
J gene: TRBJ2-4
CDR3 length: 17
CDR3 DNA: TGTGCCAGCAGCTTCGGGGGGGAGCCAGTGGCCAAAAACATTCAGTACTTC
CDR3 protein: CASSFGGEPVAKNIQYF